This record concerns one TCR beta chain sequence. This entry belongs to a study of Tregs in tolerant kidney transplant recipients. This CDR3 spans 14 amino acids. Germline V gene data show CDR1 as SNHLY and CDR2 as FYNNEI. J was trimmed by 2 bases and V by 7 bases; bases with no gene match: 5. Sequenced by immunoSEQ multiplex PCR; TCRdb stores in-frame clones only, minus some. The sample lists about 69,000 clones, roughly nine tenths occurring once. This chain connects TRBV2 to TRBJ2-7; 10 nucleotides align to TRBD2. Material: CD4+ T cells from blood, obtained before the transplant. The source of this sequence is a human donor who received a combined kidney and bone marrow transplant. CDR3 coding DNA: TGTGCCAGCATCGTACTAGCGGGAACCTACGAGCAGTACTTC. It specifies CASIVLAGTYEQYF. Variable domain in full (rest from reference TRBV2 and TRBJ2-7): EPEVTQTPSHQVTQMGQEVILRCVPISNHLYFYWYRQILGQKVEFLVSFYNNEISEKSEIFDDQFSVERPDGSNFTLKIRSTKLEDSAMYFCASIVLAGTYEQYFGPGTRLTVT.